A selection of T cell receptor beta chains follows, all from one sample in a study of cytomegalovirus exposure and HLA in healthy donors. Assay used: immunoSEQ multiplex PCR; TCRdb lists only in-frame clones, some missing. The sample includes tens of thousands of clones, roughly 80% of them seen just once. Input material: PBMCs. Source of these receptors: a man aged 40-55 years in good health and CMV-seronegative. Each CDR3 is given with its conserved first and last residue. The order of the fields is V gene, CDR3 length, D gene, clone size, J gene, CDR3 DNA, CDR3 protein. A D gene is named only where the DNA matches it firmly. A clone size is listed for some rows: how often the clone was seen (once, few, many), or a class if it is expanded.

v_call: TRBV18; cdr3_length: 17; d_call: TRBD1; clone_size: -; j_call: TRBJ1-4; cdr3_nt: TGTGCCAGCTCGCGGACAAGACGGGACAGTTCCGAAGAAAAACTGTTTTTT; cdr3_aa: CASSRTRRDSSEEKLFF
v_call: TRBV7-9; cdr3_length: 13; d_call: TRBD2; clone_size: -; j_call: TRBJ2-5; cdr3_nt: TGTGCCAGCAGCTCGGGACTAGGGGAGACCCAGTACTTC; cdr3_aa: CASSSGLGETQYF
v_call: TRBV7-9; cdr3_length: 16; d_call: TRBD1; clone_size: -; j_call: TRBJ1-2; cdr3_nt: TGTGCCAGCAGCTTAGCGGGACAGGCTCGGAGCTATGGCTACACCTTC; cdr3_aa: CASSLAGQARSYGYTF
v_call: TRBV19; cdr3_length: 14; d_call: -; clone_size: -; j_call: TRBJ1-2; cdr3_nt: TGTGCCAGTAGCCTAACTCGGTCCCCCAATGGCTACACCTTC; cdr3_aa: CASSLTRSPNGYTF
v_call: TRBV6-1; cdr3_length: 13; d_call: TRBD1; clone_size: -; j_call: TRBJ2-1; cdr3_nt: TGTGCCAGCAGTGATTTATCTGGGGGACAGAGGTTCTTC; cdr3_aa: CASSDLSGGQRFF
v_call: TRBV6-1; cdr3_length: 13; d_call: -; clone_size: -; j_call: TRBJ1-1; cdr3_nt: TGTGCCAGCAGTGTTCGGGGGAACACTGAAGCTTTCTTT; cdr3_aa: CASSVRGNTEAFF
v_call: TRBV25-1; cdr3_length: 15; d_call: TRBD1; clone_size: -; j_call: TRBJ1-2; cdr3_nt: TGTGCCAGCAGTGAATCCATGGGACAGCACTATGGCTACACCTTC; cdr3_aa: CASSESMGQHYGYTF
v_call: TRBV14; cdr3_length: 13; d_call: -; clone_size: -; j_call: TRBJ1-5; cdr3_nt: TGTGCCAGCAGCCAAGAGGGAGGTCAGCCCCAGCATTTT; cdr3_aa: CASSQEGGQPQHF
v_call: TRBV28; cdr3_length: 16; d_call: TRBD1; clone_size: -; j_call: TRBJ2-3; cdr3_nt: TGTGCCAGCAGTCCCGTACAGGGGCAGGGCACAGATACGCAGTATTTT; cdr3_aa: CASSPVQGQGTDTQYF
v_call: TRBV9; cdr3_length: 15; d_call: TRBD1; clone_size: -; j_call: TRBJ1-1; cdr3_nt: TGTGCCAGCAGCTCCAGGGGGGCCGTCGGCACTGAAGCTTTCTTT; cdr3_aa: CASSSRGAVGTEAFF
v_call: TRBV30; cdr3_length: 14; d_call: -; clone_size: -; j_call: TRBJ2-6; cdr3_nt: TGTGCAACTCCCGCCCGTTCAGGGGCCAACGTCCTGACTTTC; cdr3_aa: CATPARSGANVLTF
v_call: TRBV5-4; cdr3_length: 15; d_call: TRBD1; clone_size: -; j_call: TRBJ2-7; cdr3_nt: TGTGCCAGCAGCCCCGGGACAGGGCCATCCTACGAGCAGTACTTC; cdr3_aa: CASSPGTGPSYEQYF
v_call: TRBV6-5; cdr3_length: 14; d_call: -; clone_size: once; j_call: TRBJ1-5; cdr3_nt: TGTGCCAGCAGCCGCGCACAGTGGGATCAGCCCCAGCATTTT; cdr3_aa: CASSRAQWDQPQHF
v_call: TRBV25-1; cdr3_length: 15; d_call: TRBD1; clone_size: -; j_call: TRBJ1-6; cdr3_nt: TGTGCCAGCAGTACCGTGACAGGGGGTAATTCACCCCTCCACTTT; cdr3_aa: CASSTVTGGNSPLHF
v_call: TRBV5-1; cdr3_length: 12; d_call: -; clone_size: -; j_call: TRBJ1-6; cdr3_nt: TGCGCCAGCAGGGAGGGAGATTCACCCCTCCACTTT; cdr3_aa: CASREGDSPLHF
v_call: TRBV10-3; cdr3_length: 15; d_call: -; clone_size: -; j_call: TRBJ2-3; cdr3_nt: TGTGCCATCAGTGAGTCCGGCCGGGGTCGAGATACGCAGTATTTT; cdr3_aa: CAISESGRGRDTQYF
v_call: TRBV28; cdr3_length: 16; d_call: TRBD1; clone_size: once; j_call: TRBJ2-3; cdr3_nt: TGTGCCAGCAGTCCCCGCCGGACAGGTAGCACAGATACGCAGTATTTT; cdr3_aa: CASSPRRTGSTDTQYF